This record concerns one TCR beta chain sequence. This sample was included in a study of blood T cell repertoires in COVID-19. The ends were cut back, 5 bases at V and 7 bases at J, with 14 bases in the middle. There are 13 residues in the CDR3. As handled by the study authors: Estimates of nucleated cell counts were drawn from the amplification of reference gene primers. Here immunoSEQ multiplex PCR was the method, and the copy in TCRdb shows in-frame clones only, minus some. V and J calls and clone size are given by that table; D and trimming were obtained from the DNA. Of 100,000 to 150,000 clones in the sample, about four fifths were seen once.

The receptor was isolated from a man aged 40-50 years with active or convalescent COVID-19. V and J are TRBV12-3 or TRBV12-4 and TRBJ1-1; the D gene is possibly TRBD1 (6 bases). The sample taken for sequencing was peripheral blood. CDR3 loop: CASSQTGSREAFF. CDR3 coding DNA: TGTGCCAGCAGTCAAACAGGGTCCCGTGAAGCTTTCTTT.